Below, one T cell receptor beta chain is given with its context. These data originate in a study of blood T cell repertoires in COVID-19. Overall study context: PBMCs, B-cell-depleted T cells, or T cells were the source of the cDNA or gDNA that made up the material.

TCRdb keeps only in-frame clones here, not all; method: immunoSEQ multiplex PCR. The sample shows fewer than 250,000 clones, 83% of them seen only once. Germline lookup yields CDR1 SGDLS and CDR2 YYNGEE. V shed 4 bases and J 2 bases; nucleotides not matched to a gene: 6. The CDR3 spans 14 residues. Sequenced input: peripheral blood. This chain links TRBV9 with TRBJ2-7; 7 bases fit TRBD2. This clonotype was obtained from a woman aged 50 to 60 with acute or convalescent COVID-19. CDR3 residues: CASSPGGTTYEQYF. As DNA, the CDR3 is TGTGCCAGCAGCCCCGGGGGGACCACCTACGAGCAGTACTTC.